This T cell receptor (beta chain) was sequenced in a study of T cell changes during pregnancy in multiple sclerosis. After removal of 2 bases from V and 3 bases from J, the junction contained 3 bases not matched to a gene. CDR3 length equals 16 residues. Germline values: CDR1 SGHTA, CDR2 FQGNSA. Produced via immunoSEQ multiplex PCR; TCRdb's table is partial and in-frame only. The data show about 50,000 clones, 80% to 95% seen once. Source: CD4+ T cells from peripheral blood mononuclear cells, taken in the second trimester of pregnancy. The chain joins TRBV7-2 to TRBJ2-3, with TRBD2 matching over 12 bases. The TCR comes from a female donor with multiple sclerosis, enrolled in a pregnancy study. The CDR3 reads CASSLRLAGVTDTQYF. The CDR3 DNA follows: TGTGCCAGCAGCTTAAGACTAGCGGGAGTTACAGATACGCAGTATTTT.